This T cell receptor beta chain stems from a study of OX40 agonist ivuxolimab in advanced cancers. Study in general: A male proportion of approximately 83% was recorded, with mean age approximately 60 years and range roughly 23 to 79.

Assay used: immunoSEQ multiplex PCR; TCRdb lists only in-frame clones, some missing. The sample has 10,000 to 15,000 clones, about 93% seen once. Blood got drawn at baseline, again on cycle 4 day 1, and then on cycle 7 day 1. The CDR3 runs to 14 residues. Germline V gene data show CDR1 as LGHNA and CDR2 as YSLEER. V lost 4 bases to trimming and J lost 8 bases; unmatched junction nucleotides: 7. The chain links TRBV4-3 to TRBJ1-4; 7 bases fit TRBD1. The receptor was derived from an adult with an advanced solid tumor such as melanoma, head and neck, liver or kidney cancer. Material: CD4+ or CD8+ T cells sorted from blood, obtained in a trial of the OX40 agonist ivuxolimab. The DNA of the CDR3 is TGCGCCAGCAGCCTTGACAGGGAGGAGGAAAAACTGTTTTTT. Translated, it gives CASSLDREEEKLFF.